This paragraph reports one T cell receptor beta chain. Its antigen is undetermined. This sample stems from a study of graft-versus-host responses after intestinal transplantation. CDR1 ENHRY and CDR2 SYGVKD come from the germline V gene. With 6 bases removed from V and 0 bases from J, the gap between germline ends came to 7 bases. The CDR3 is made up of 13 amino acids. Assay: immunoSEQ multiplex PCR; the TCRdb copy retains only in-frame clones and omits some. The repertoire includes fewer than 120,000 clones, 80% to 95% of them detected once, and approximately 0.49% sits in the top ten. Here the sequenced sample was unstimulated CD8+ T cells sorted from spleen or lymph node cells, taken before intestinal transplant. The clonotype originates from a human donor who received an intestinal transplant. J is TRBJ2-3 and V is TRBV10-3; D perhaps matches TRBD2 (5 bases). CDR3 region: CAISGISTDTQYF. DNA for the CDR3: TGTGCCATCAGCGGGATAAGCACAGATACGCAGTATTTT.